The present entry profiles one T cell receptor (beta chain) with its context. Its antigen is unidentified. This CDR3 region has 16 residues. Germline CDR1 and CDR2: SGHTA and FQGNSA. Trimming pared 3 bases from V and 1 base from J, leaving 16 bases between. The entry originates in a study of shared clonotypes between healthy human individuals. General observations from the study: Expectations were that clonotype sharing among donors would be affected by sequencing depth. Shared across a few donors were approximately 5% of the naive CD4 clonotypes.

Naive CD8 cells comprised CD45RO-negative, CCR7-positively selected cells, excluding terminally differentiated effector memory CD45RA+ cells. Study processing details: As immunoSEQ supplied junction-only sequences (without quality scores), filtering differed. Clones were read by immunoSEQ multiplex PCR, and TCRdb kept only the in-frame ones, dropping some. From that table come the V and J calls and clone size; the DNA was used to work out D and trimming. Among 450,000 to 700,000 clones listed, roughly 95% were seen once. The sequence came from a woman aged 25 to 39 in good health. The sample comprised naive CD8+ T cells sorted from blood. The V call is TRBV7-2, the J call TRBJ2-7, with D uncertain. In DNA, the CDR3 is TGTGCCAGCAGCTTGTTTATGGAAACACAATCCTACGAGCAGTACTTC. Its translation is CASSLFMETQSYEQYF.